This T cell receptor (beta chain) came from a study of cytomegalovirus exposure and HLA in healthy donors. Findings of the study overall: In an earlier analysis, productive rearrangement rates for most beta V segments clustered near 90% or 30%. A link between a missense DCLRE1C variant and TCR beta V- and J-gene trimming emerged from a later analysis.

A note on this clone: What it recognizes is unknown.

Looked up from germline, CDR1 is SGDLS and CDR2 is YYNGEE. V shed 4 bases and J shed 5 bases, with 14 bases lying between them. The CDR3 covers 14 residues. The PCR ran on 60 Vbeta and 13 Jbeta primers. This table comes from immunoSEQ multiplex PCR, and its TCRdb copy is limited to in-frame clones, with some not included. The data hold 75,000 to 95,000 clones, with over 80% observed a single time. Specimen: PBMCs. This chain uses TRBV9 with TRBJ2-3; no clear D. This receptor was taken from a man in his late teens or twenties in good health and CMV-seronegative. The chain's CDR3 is CASSPVVARDTQYF. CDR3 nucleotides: TGTGCCAGCAGCCCCGTGGTAGCCAGAGATACGCAGTATTTT.